One TCR beta chain is described in this entry. The J segment lost 3 bases and the V segment lost 4 bases, leaving 11 bases of the junction unmatched. Germline loops: CDR1 MGHRA, CDR2 YSYEKL. The CDR3 extends over 17 amino acids. This specimen belongs to a study of Ad26.COV2.S vaccination and SARS-CoV-2 variants. Treatment here: over 15 received Ad26.COV2.S at low or high dose, single or two shots; roughly 5 received placebo; per-sample allocation not given. The investigators took samples on day 63 after the first vaccine or placebo injection. The table came from immunoSEQ multiplex PCR; TCRdb's copy has only in-frame clones and leaves some out. The data show 350,000 to 400,000 clones, less than 90% seen once.

Sequenced material: peripheral blood, taken in a trial of Ad26.COV2.S vaccine versus placebo. This TCR was recovered from a person between 18 and 65 years old who received the Ad26.COV2.S COVID-19 vaccine or a placebo. This chain links TRBV4-1 with TRBJ1-4, with 7 bases lining up with TRBD1. The CDR3 nucleotides read TGCGCCAGCAGCCTCTTAAACTCCAGGGGGGCTAATGAAAAACTGTTTTTT. Amino acids: CASSLLNSRGANEKLFF.